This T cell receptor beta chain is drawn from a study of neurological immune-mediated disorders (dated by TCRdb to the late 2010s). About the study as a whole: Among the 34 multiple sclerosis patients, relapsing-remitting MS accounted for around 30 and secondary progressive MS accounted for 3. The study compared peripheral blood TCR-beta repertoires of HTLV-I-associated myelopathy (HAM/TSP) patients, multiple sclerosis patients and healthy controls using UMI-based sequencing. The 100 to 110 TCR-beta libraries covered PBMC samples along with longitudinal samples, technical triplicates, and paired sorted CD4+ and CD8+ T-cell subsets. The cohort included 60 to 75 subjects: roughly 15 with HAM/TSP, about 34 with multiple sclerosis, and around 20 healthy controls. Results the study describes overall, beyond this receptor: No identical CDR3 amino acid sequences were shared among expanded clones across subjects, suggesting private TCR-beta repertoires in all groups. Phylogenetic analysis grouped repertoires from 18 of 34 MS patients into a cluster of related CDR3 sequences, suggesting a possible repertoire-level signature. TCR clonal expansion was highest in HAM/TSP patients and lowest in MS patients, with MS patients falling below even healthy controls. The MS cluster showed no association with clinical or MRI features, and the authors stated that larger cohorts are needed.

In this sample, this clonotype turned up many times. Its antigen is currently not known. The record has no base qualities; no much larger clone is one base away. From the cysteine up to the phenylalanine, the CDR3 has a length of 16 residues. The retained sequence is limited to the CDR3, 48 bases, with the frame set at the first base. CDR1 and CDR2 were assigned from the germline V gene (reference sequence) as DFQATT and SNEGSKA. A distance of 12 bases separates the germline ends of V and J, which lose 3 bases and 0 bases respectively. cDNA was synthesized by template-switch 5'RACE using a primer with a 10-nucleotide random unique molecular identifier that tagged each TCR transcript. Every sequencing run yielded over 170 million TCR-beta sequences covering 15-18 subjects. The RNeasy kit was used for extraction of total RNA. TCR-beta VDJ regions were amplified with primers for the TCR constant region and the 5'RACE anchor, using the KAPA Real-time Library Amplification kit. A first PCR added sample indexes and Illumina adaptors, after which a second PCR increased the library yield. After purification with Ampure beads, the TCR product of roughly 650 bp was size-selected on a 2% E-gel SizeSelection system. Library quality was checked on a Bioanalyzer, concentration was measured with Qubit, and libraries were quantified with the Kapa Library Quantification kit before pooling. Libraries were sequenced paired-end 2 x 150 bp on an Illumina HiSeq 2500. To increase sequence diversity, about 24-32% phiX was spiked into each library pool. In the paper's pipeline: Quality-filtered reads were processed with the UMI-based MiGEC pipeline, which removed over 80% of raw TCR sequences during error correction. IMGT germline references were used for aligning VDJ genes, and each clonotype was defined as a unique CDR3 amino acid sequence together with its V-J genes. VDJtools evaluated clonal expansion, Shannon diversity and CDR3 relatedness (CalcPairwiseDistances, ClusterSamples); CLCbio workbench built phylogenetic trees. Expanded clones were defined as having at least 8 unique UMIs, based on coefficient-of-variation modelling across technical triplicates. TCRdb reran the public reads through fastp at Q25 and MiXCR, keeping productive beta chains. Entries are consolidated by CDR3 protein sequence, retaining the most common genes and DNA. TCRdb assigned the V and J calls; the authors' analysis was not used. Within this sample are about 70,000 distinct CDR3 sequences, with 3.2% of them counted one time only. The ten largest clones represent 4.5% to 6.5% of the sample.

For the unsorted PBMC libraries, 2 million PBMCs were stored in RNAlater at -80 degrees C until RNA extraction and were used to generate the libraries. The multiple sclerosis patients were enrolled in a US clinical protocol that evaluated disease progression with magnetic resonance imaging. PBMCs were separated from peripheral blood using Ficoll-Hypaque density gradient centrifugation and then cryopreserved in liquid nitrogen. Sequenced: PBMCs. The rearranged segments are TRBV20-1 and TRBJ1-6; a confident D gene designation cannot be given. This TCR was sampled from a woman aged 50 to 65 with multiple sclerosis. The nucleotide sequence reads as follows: TGCAGTGCTAGGGAACATGAGAGCTCCTATAATTCACCCCTCCACTTT. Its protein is CSAREHESSYNSPLHF.